This T cell receptor (beta chain) was obtained from a study of tumor-infiltrating lymphocytes in primary liver carcinoma. About the study: Productive TCRbeta read yields ran from roughly 3.5 to 7 million per sample and were similar between tissues. Broader study findings: The overlap of tumor-adjacent and tumor-blood pairs was smaller than that of tumor region pairs. Tumor samples exhibited a significantly greater top-250-clone fraction than blood samples (p = 0.039).

A word on this clonotype: The antigen is unknown. At one end, the junction sequence differs from germline, possibly due to a read error.

Per germline, CDR1 ENHRY and CDR2 SYGVKD. CDR3 length: 19 residues. Co-extracted RNA and DNA came from around 18-30 mg of unsorted bulk tissue. With a constant-region primer, TCR beta cDNA was made from around 530 ng of total RNA. Amplification in three nested multiplex PCR rounds with slightly modified ARM-PCR gave rise to TCR beta libraries. Two initial PCR rounds of about 10 cycles each paired TRBV1-TRBV30 forward primers with a C-beta reverse primer. From the multiplex PCR reads, TCRdb called clonotypes with MiXCR, one entry per CDR3 protein. The sample contains tens of thousands of distinct CDR3 sequences, 69% of which appear only once.

Material for sequencing was tumor-adjacent normal liver tissue. This chain links TRBV10-3 with TRBJ1-3, with a weak D call TRBD1 (5 bases). The TCR sequence derives from a middle-aged man with primary liver carcinoma and hepatitis B virus infection. The CDR3, as DNA: TGTGACATCAGTAAGTCCGGTGTCCCCTTTAGGGGAGAAGGAAACACCATATATTTT. Protein product: CDISKSGVPFRGEGNTIYF.